A selection of T cell receptor beta chains follows, all from one sample in a study of T cells in Graves' hyperthyroidism and ophthalmopathy. MiXCR, applied by TCRdb to the multiplex PCR reads, yields one record per CDR3 protein. Of approximately 700,000 distinct CDR3 sequences in the sample, 45% are singletons; the top ten hold more than 7%. The source material was peripheral blood or thyroid tissue (not recorded which). These receptor sequences come from an adult man with Graves' disease, either hyperthyroidism or ophthalmopathy (not recorded which). CDR3s include the opening cysteine and the closing phenylalanine or tryptophan. Fields, in order: D gene, V gene, clone size, J gene, CDR3 DNA, CDR3 protein. A D gene is named only where the DNA matches it firmly. Clone size, where shown, is once, few, many, or a class for clones that have expanded.

>TRBD1|TRBV20-1|.|TRBJ1-1
TGCAGTGCTGACAGGGACGCCACTGAAGCTTTCTTT
CSADRDATEAFF
>.|TRBV5-4|.|TRBJ1-2
TGTGCCAGCAGCTTGGACCTTGGGGCCCCTCTCTACACCTTC
CASSLDLGAPLYTF
>.|TRBV10-3|.|TRBJ1-6
TGTGCCACCAGTGGGCAGGGGCGTAGGGCACCCCTCCACTTT
CATSGQGRRAPLHF
>.|TRBV10-3|.|TRBJ2-2
TGTGCCATCAGGACCGGGGGGCTGTTTTTT
CAIRTGGLFF
>TRBD1|TRBV29-1|.|TRBJ2-6
TGCAGCGTGGGACAGGGGGAAGGCTATGGGGCCAACGTCCTGACTTTC
CSVGQGEGYGANVLTF
>.|TRBV10-3|.|TRBJ2-7
TGTGCCATCAGTCGAGTCGAGGGGGGCAAATACGAGCAGTACTTC
CAISRVEGGKYEQYF
>TRBD1|TRBV29-1|once|TRBJ1-1
TGCAGCAGTAGGACAGGGCAGTCCGCTGAAGCTTTCTTT
CSSRTGQSAEAFF
>TRBD1|TRBV12-3/TRBV12-4|.|TRBJ2-7
TGTGCCAGCACCCGACAGGGGCGGGATGGCTACGAGCAGTACTTC
CASTRQGRDGYEQYF
>.|TRBV6-6|.|TRBJ1-1
TGTGCCAGCAGTTATCAGGGAAGAACTGAAGCTTTCTTT
CASSYQGRTEAFF
>TRBD1|TRBV25-1|.|TRBJ1-1
TGTGCCAGCAGAGAGACCGGGACAGGGAACACTGAAGCTTTCTTT
CASRETGTGNTEAFF
>.|TRBV7-2|.|TRBJ1-1
TGTGCCAGCAGCTTTTTAGGACACAACACTGAAGCTTTCTTT
CASSFLGHNTEAFF
>TRBD1|TRBV20-1|.|TRBJ1-1
TGCAGTGCTAGGTCGACAGGGTTGGGGACTGAAGCTTTCTTT
CSARSTGLGTEAFF
>TRBD2|TRBV7-8|.|TRBJ2-7
TGTGCCAGCAGCTCATTAGCGGGGTCCGCCTACGAGCAGTACTTC
CASSSLAGSAYEQYF
>.|TRBV5-6|many|TRBJ1-2
TGTGCCAGCAGCTTGGTGACAGGTCCCAACTATGGCTACACCTTC
CASSLVTGPNYGYTF
>.|TRBV7-4|.|TRBJ2-7
TGTGCCAGCAGCCTCCGACGGGAGAGCTACGAGCAGTACTTC
CASSLRRESYEQYF
>.|TRBV2|many|TRBJ1-1
TGTGCCAGCAGTGAAGCGGAGTTTGGAGCTTTCTTT
CASSEAEFGAFF
>TRBD2|TRBV14|.|TRBJ2-5
TGTGCCAGCAGCAAGACTAGCGGGGGGGCCCAAGAGACCCAGTACTTC
CASSKTSGGAQETQYF
>.|TRBV7-9|few|TRBJ1-1
TGTGCCAGCAGCTCGGGGGGCAGCAACACTGAAGCTTTCTTT
CASSSGGSNTEAFF
>.|TRBV7-6|many|TRBJ1-4
TGTGCCAGCAGCTTCACGGACGGACTCAATGAAAAACTGTTTTTT
CASSFTDGLNEKLFF
>TRBD2|TRBV20-1|.|TRBJ2-2
TGCAGTGCTCGTAGCGGGGGGGCGCGAACCGGGGAGCTGTTTTTT
CSARSGGARTGELFF
>TRBD1|TRBV5-4|.|TRBJ1-5
TGTGCCAGCAGCTTGTTACAGGGGGATCAGCCCCAGCATTTT
CASSLLQGDQPQHF
>TRBD1|TRBV7-9|.|TRBJ1-5
TGTGCCAGCAGCTTATCGGGACAGAATCAGCCCCAGCATTTT
CASSLSGQNQPQHF
>.|TRBV9|.|TRBJ1-1
TGTGCCAGCACCGAGGGGACGGTGAACACTGAAGCTTTCTTT
CASTEGTVNTEAFF
>.|TRBV2|.|TRBJ1-6
TGTGCCAGCAGTGATTATGGGAGGAATTCACCCCTCCACTTT
CASSDYGRNSPLHF
>TRBD2|TRBV10-2|once|TRBJ2-5
TGCGCCAGCAGTGAGGGGACTAGCGGGGTCAGTGCCCAGTACTTC
CASSEGTSGVSAQYF
>TRBD2|TRBV6-5|few|TRBJ2-2
TGTGCCAGCAGCTTAGCCAGCCCTAGCGGGAACACCGGGGAGCTGTTTTTT
CASSLASPSGNTGELFF
>.|TRBV5-1|.|TRBJ1-5
TGTGCCAGCAGTTTTGGGCGGATCAATCAGCCCCAGCATTTT
CASSFGRINQPQHF
>.|TRBV11-2|.|TRBJ1-2
TGTGCCAGCAGCTTAAGGACTAACTATGGCTACACCTTC
CASSLRTNYGYTF
>TRBD1|TRBV7-8|few|TRBJ1-2
TGCGCCAGCAGCCAGCCGGGACAGGGGGTCTATGGCTACACCTTC
CASSQPGQGVYGYTF
>TRBD1|TRBV25-1|many|TRBJ1-2
TGTGCCAGCAGTGAATGGGACAGGGTTGATAACTATGGCTACACCTTC
CASSEWDRVDNYGYTF
>TRBD2|TRBV6-1|.|TRBJ2-5
TGTGCCAGCAGTCTCGTCGGAACTAGCGGGTATCAAGAGACCCAGTACTTC
CASSLVGTSGYQETQYF
>.|TRBV12-3/TRBV12-4|.|TRBJ1-1
TGTGCCAGCAGTTTAGACTTCCAGGGACGCACTGAAGCTTTCTTT
CASSLDFQGRTEAFF
>TRBD1|TRBV7-9|many|TRBJ2-7
TGTGCCAGCAGCTACCGACAGGGGTGGTACGAGCAGTACTTC
CASSYRQGWYEQYF
>.|TRBV7-9|.|TRBJ1-4
TGTGCCAGCAGCTTAGGGCCAGCGGGGACATCGGAAAAACTGTTTTTT
CASSLGPAGTSEKLFF
>TRBD1|TRBV5-1|many|TRBJ2-6
TGCGCCAGCAGCCGAGACAGGGCCGTGGCCAACGTCCTGACTTTC
CASSRDRAVANVLTF
>.|TRBV7-8|once|TRBJ1-6
TGTGCCAGCAGCGTTGAAGGCTCCGGGGGCGGGTCACCCCTCCACTTT
CASSVEGSGGGSPLHF
>TRBD2|TRBV15|.|TRBJ2-7
TGTGCCACCAGAGGGAACTGGCGGGAGGGGGAGAACGAGCAGTACTTC
CATRGNWREGENEQYF
>.|TRBV20-1|few|TRBJ2-7
TGCAGTGCTAACCCAGGCGGGACAGCTCGTAGAGAGCAGTACTTC
CSANPGGTARREQYF
>TRBD1|TRBV24-1|.|TRBJ1-4
TGTGCCACCAGTGATTCCGGACAGGGAACTAATGAAAAACTGTTTTTT
CATSDSGQGTNEKLFF
>TRBD1|TRBV20-1|.|TRBJ1-4
TGCAGTGCTAGAGATTCAGACAGGGGTTGGGATGAAAAACTGTTTTTT
CSARDSDRGWDEKLFF
>.|TRBV2|many|TRBJ1-2
TGTGCCAGCATCGAGGGGGTCTATGGCTACACCTTC
CASIEGVYGYTF
>.|TRBV10-3|.|TRBJ2-7
TGTGCCATCAGTGAGTCGGAACTCGACTCCTACGAGCAGTACTTC
CAISESELDSYEQYF
>.|TRBV5-1|.|TRBJ2-2
TGCGCCAGCAGGGCGGGACACCATCCGAACACCGGGGAGCTGTTTTTT
CASRAGHHPNTGELFF
>.|TRBV7-8|few|TRBJ1-6
TGTGCCAGCAGCCAAGATGGGACACGGTATAATTCACCCCTCCACTTT
CASSQDGTRYNSPLHF
>TRBD2|TRBV25-1|.|TRBJ2-7
TGTGCCAGCAGTGCTAGATCACTAGCGTCCTACGAGCAGTACTTC
CASSARSLASYEQYF
>.|TRBV7-9|.|TRBJ1-2
TGTGCCAGCAGCCAAGATCCCGGACAGACGTTGGGCTACACCTTC
CASSQDPGQTLGYTF
>.|TRBV10-3|few|TRBJ1-2
TGTGCCAGCAGTTACTCTGGGGGAGCCGCCTATGGCTACACCTTC
CASSYSGGAAYGYTF
>TRBD1|TRBV7-2|.|TRBJ2-7
TGTGCCAGCAGCATATGGACAGGCTACGAGCAGTACTTC
CASSIWTGYEQYF
>.|TRBV7-6|.|TRBJ1-5
TGTGCCAGCAGCTTGTCACAGGGCAGCAATCAGCCCCAGCATTTT
CASSLSQGSNQPQHF
>.|TRBV5-4|.|TRBJ2-2
TGTGCCAGCAGCTTGAGGTCTAGCCCTAACACCGGGGAGCTGTTTTTT
CASSLRSSPNTGELFF
>TRBD1|TRBV25-1|.|TRBJ1-1
TGCGCCAGCAGCACAGGGGGGTTGGACACTGAAGCTTTCTTT
CASSTGGLDTEAFF
>TRBD1|TRBV2|many|TRBJ1-1
TGTGCCAGCAGGGTTCGGACAGGGAACACTGAAGCTTTCTTT
CASRVRTGNTEAFF
>.|TRBV7-8|many|TRBJ1-1
TGTGCCAGCAGCTTTTTCGCGGCTGAAGCTTTCTTT
CASSFFAAEAFF
>.|TRBV29-1|.|TRBJ1-3
TGCAGCGTTGAACTGGACAGCCCCACTGGAAGCACCATATATTTT
CSVELDSPTGSTIYF
>.|TRBV10-2|many|TRBJ2-7
TGCGCCAGCAGCCAGTCTCCCTACGAGCAGTACTTC
CASSQSPYEQYF
>.|TRBV5-1|.|TRBJ1-4
TGCGCCGGCAGCTTGCTTGCGGGGAATGAAAAACTGTTTTTT
CAGSLLAGNEKLFF
>TRBD1|TRBV29-1|many|TRBJ1-5
TGCAGCGTTCGGGACAGGGAAGGTCAGCCCCAGCATTTT
CSVRDREGQPQHF
>.|TRBV6-5|few|TRBJ2-7
TGTGCCAGCACCCCGGGTTTCCCTTACGAGCAGTACTTC
CASTPGFPYEQYF